The present TCR beta chain was sequenced within a study of cytomegalovirus exposure and HLA in healthy donors. Overall study results and limits: With high specificity and sensitivity, the classifier reportedly diagnosed cytomegalovirus status.

Germline values: CDR1 SGDLS, CDR2 YYNGEE. The CDR3 is 16 amino acids. Trimming stripped 0 bases from V and 0 bases from J, with 12 bases between. Clones were read by immunoSEQ multiplex PCR, and TCRdb kept only the in-frame ones, dropping some. In the table there are approximately 100,000 clones, about nine tenths of which are singletons. Separate from the 666-subject first cohort was the approximately 130-subject validation cohort, to which the donors belonged. On this clone itself: The antigen is not known.

The chain has TRBV9 and TRBJ1-1, with unresolved D. This receptor was identified in a woman in her late teens or twenties in good health and CMV-seropositive. The specimen sequenced was PBMCs. CDR3 nucleotides: TGTGCCAGCAGCGTAGAGGCCGAGCGCTTGAACACTGAAGCTTTCTTT. The encoded protein is CASSVEAERLNTEAFF.